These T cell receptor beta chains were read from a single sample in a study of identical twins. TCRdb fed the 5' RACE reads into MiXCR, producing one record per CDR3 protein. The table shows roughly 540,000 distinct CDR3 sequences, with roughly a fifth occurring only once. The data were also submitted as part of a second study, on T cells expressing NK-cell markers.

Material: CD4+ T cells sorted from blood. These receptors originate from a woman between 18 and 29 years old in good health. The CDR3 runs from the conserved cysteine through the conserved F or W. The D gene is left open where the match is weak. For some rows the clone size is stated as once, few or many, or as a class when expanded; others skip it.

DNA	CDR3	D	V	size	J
TGTGCCAGCAGTTCCGGACTAGCCCGAGAGACCCAGTACTTC	CASSSGLARETQYF	TRBD2	TRBV6-5	-	TRBJ2-5
TGCAGTGCTAGAGCGGGGGGGAACCCAGGAGTTCAGTACTTC	CSARAGGNPGVQYF	TRBD2	TRBV20-1	-	TRBJ2-4
TGTGCCAGCAGTTTGGGGACTAACACCTACAATGAGCAGTTCTTC	CASSLGTNTYNEQFF	TRBD2	TRBV12-3/TRBV12-4	-	TRBJ2-1
TGTGCCAGCAGTTACGATGGCAACTCTGGAAACACCATATATTTT	CASSYDGNSGNTIYF	-	TRBV6-5	-	TRBJ1-3
TGTGCCAGCAGTTGGGGACAGCTGATGACAAGCAGCGAGCAGTACTTC	CASSWGQLMTSSEQYF	TRBD1	TRBV12-3/TRBV12-4	-	TRBJ2-7
TGTGCCAGCAGCTCACAGGGCCGTGGTGAAAAACTGTTTTTT	CASSSQGRGEKLFF	-	TRBV7-9	-	TRBJ1-4
TGTGCCAGCAGTCCCAGGGGGCTACCTGGCTACACCTTC	CASSPRGLPGYTF	TRBD1	TRBV6-1	-	TRBJ1-2
TGTGCCAGCACAGGGACGGGTAACGCTGAAGCTTTCTTT	CASTGTGNAEAFF	-	TRBV12-3/TRBV12-4	few	TRBJ1-1
TGCAGTGCTAGGCCGATCGCCGGGACCCAGTACTTC	CSARPIAGTQYF	-	TRBV20-1	-	TRBJ2-5
TGTGCCAGCAGGTTGCCCGGGGCAGGGCTCGATAATTCACCCCTCCACTTT	CASRLPGAGLDNSPLHF	-	TRBV7-2	-	TRBJ1-6
TGTGCCAGCAGCTTAAGCGGGGAGAACACTGAAGCTTTCTTT	CASSLSGENTEAFF	-	TRBV7-9	few	TRBJ1-1
TGTGCCAGCAGTTTCAGGGGCCGGCAAAACATTCAGTACTTC	CASSFRGRQNIQYF	-	TRBV12-3/TRBV12-4	few	TRBJ2-4
TGTGCCAGCAGTTTACGGAGGAGCGACAATACGCAGTATTTT	CASSLRRSDNTQYF	-	TRBV12-3/TRBV12-4	many	TRBJ2-3
TGTGCCAGCAGTGAATATGGGTACGAGCAGTACTTC	CASSEYGYEQYF	-	TRBV25-1	few	TRBJ2-7
TGCGCCAGCAGCCAGGACAGGGGTCGGGCTTTCTTT	CASSQDRGRAFF	TRBD1	TRBV5-1	many	TRBJ1-1
TGTGCCAGCTCAGCCCCCTGGGAGCAGTACTTC	CASSAPWEQYF	-	TRBV2	-	TRBJ2-7
TGCAGTGCAAGACTAGCGGGAGCTATATACGAGCAGTACTTC	CSARLAGAIYEQYF	TRBD2	TRBV20-1	-	TRBJ2-7
TGTGCCAGCAGCTCCACTTCCGACCGAGCCTGGCGGGGAACCTACAATGAGCAGTTCTTC	CASSSTSDRAWRGTYNEQFF	-	TRBV11-2	-	TRBJ2-1
TGCAGCGCTGTGGGACAGGCGAACACTGAAGCTTTCTTT	CSAVGQANTEAFF	TRBD1	TRBV29-1	few	TRBJ1-1
TGTGCCAGCAGGGAGGGACAAGGTAACAATCAGCCCCAGCATTTT	CASREGQGNNQPQHF	-	TRBV12-3/TRBV12-4	many	TRBJ1-5
TGTGCCAGCAGCTCCCGGGAGCCCCTCTATGGCTACACCTTC	CASSSREPLYGYTF	-	TRBV6-1	few	TRBJ1-2
TGTGCCAGCAGCCCCATGGCAGCGGGCCACGAGCAGTACTTC	CASSPMAAGHEQYF	-	TRBV7-2	-	TRBJ2-7
TGTGCCAGCAGCGTAGACCTGGTAGGACTTCAGCCCCAGCATTTT	CASSVDLVGLQPQHF	-	TRBV9	few	TRBJ1-5
TGTGCCACCTTACCGGGAACCCTGACCGGGGAGCTGTTTTTT	CATLPGTLTGELFF	-	TRBV12-3/TRBV12-4	-	TRBJ2-2
TGCGCCAGCAGCTCATGGACAGGGGGCGGGGGTGAGCAGTTCTTC	CASSSWTGGGGEQFF	TRBD1	TRBV5-1	-	TRBJ2-1
TGCGCCGGCGGGAGCCAAAGCATCTACGAGCAGTACTTC	CAGGSQSIYEQYF	TRBD2	TRBV4-3	-	TRBJ2-7
TGCGCCAGCAGCTTGGCCCCTTCCTATGGCTACACCTTC	CASSLAPSYGYTF	-	TRBV5-1	few	TRBJ1-2
TGTGCCAGCAGGGACGATAACTACGAGCAGTACTTC	CASRDDNYEQYF	-	TRBV6-5	-	TRBJ2-7
TGTGCCACCAGCAGAGCCGGAGAGACCCAGTACTTC	CATSRAGETQYF	-	TRBV15	-	TRBJ2-5
TGTGCCAGCAGCCAAATCCGAATTACAGGGCAGGGCGCTGAAGCTTTCTTT	CASSQIRITGQGAEAFF	-	TRBV7-9	-	TRBJ1-1
TGTGCCAGTAGTCCAGAAGTCTCCTACAATGAGCAGTTCTTC	CASSPEVSYNEQFF	-	TRBV19	once	TRBJ2-1
TGTGCCACCAGCAGAGAGGGGACTGAGCTCATGCATACGCAGTATTTT	CATSREGTELMHTQYF	-	TRBV15	-	TRBJ2-3
TGCAGTGCTAGTCTTGGTTGGGGGCATGGCTACACCTTC	CSASLGWGHGYTF	-	TRBV20-1	many	TRBJ1-2
TGTGCCACCAGTGACAGAGGAGAGACCCAGTACTTC	CATSDRGETQYF	-	TRBV24-1	few	TRBJ2-5
TGCAGTGCTATGGGGACCGTACGGGCAGATACGCAGTATTTT	CSAMGTVRADTQYF	-	TRBV20-1	-	TRBJ2-3